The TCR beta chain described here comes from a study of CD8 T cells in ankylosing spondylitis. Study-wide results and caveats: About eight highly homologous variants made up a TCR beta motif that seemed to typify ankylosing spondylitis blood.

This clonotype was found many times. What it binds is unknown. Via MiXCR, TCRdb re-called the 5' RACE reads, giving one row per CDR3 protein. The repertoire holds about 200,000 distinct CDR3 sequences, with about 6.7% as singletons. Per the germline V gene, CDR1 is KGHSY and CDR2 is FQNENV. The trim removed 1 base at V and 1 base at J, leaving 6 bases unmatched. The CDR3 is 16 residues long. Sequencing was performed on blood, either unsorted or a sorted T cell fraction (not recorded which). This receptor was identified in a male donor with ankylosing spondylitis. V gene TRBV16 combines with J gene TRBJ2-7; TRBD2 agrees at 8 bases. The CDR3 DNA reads TGTGCCAGCAGCCAATGGGCTGCGGGAGGTTCCTACGAGCAGTACTTC. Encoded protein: CASSQWAAGGSYEQYF.